One T cell receptor (beta chain) is described in this entry. Its antigen is still unknown. The protocol was immunoSEQ multiplex PCR, while the TCRdb copy is restricted to in-frame clones and leaves out a portion. This table has more than 100,000 clones, around 90% appearing once. The data originate from a study of T cells in localized non-small cell lung cancer. V shed 2 bases and J shed 5 bases, with 8 bases lying between them. Germline V lookup: CDR1 SGHDT, CDR2 YYEEEE. The CDR3 length is 14 residues. General study findings and limits: Detection in adjacent lung was observed for a median around 55 of the top 100 tumor clones.

The clonotype was recovered from a female donor at least 60 years old with stage I lung adenocarcinoma. Sequences were derived from peripheral blood, sampled before any cancer treatment. This rearrangement joins TRBV5-6 to TRBJ1-6; a possible D gene is TRBD1 (5 bases). The CDR3 loop reads CASSFRGDNSPLHF. The CDR3 coding sequence is TGTGCCAGCAGCTTCCGGGGGGATAATTCACCCCTCCACTTT.